These 16 T cell receptor beta chains originate from one sample sequenced in a study of cytomegalovirus exposure and HLA in healthy donors. With 60 Vbeta and 13 Jbeta primers, the PCR was carried out. Sequencing was performed with immunoSEQ multiplex PCR; in TCRdb, only in-frame clones are kept and a portion is missing. Seen here are 250,000 to 350,000 clones, approximately 90% observed once, and the top ten hold approximately 2.4%. Sequenced sample: PBMCs. These receptor sequences come from a woman aged 18 to 35 in good health and CMV-seronegative.

This chain links TRBV5-5 with TRBJ1-2; 9 bases are a match to TRBD1. Germline V gives CDR1 SGHKS, CDR2 YYEKEE (reference sequence). Trimming removed 3 bases from V and 6 bases from J; junction bases left unmatched: 6. This CDR3 region has 14 residues. The CDR3, as DNA: TGTGCCAGCAGCTCCAACAGGGGGCTTGATGGCTACACCTTC. Residues: CASSSNRGLDGYTF.

The V call is TRBV18, the J call TRBJ1-5; no definite D call. The V end was cut by 0 bases, the J end by 4 bases, with 10 bases between. Germline V gene lookup returns CDR1 KGHSH and CDR2 LQKENI. This CDR3 region has 15 residues. The CDR3 DNA reads TGTGCCAGCTCACCACCGGGCGGAGGAAATCAGCCCCAGCATTTT. This sequence encodes CASSPPGGGNQPQHF.

The rearrangement links TRBV29-1 to TRBJ1-1; D call uncertain. Germline values: CDR1 SQVTM, CDR2 ANQGSEA. The CDR3 loop spans 8 amino acids. V dropped 5 bases and J dropped 8 bases, with 3 bases sitting between them. CDR3 sequence reads: CSVSEAFF. The CDR3 DNA reads as TGCAGCGTTTCGGAAGCTTTCTTT.

This chain joins TRBV12-5 and TRBJ1-2; 11 nucleotides agree with TRBD1. CDR3 length: 16 amino acids. Losses at the gene ends were 1 base for V and 6 bases for J; bases not matched to a gene: 7. The V gene's germline CDR1 is LGHNT and CDR2 FRNRAP. The CDR3 spells CASGLGQGQGDDGYTF. The CDR3 DNA reads TGTGCTAGTGGTTTGGGGCAGGGACAGGGGGACGATGGCTACACCTTC.

CDR3 DNA sequence: TGTGCCAGTAGCGTATATGGGTCGGGAATGACTGGAAACACCATATATTTT. Amino acids: CASSVYGSGMTGNTIYF. The chain combines TRBV19 with TRBJ1-3; D unclear. Germline V gene lookup returns CDR1 LNHDA and CDR2 SQIVND (reference sequence). V lost 6 bases to trimming and J lost 2 bases, with 20 bases between them. The CDR3 loop spans 17 amino acids.

V and J are TRBV5-4 and TRBJ2-7; 10 bases are a match to TRBD1. From germline, CDR1 is SGHNT and CDR2 YYREEE (reference sequence). This CDR3 contains 15 residues. Germline trimming cut 0 bases from V and 0 bases from J; bases unmatched to any gene: 0. The CDR3 DNA follows: TGTGCCAGCAGCTTGGGACAGGGGGCCTCCTACGAGCAGTACTTC. This gives the protein CASSLGQGASYEQYF.

This rearrangement joins TRBV7-6 to TRBJ2-7, with 10 bases lining up with TRBD1. V lost 5 bases and J lost 2; bases outside the gene matches: 3. CDR1 and CDR2 from the germline V gene are SGHVS and FNYEAQ. The CDR3 loop spans 14 amino acids. Here the CDR3 reads CASSRGQGTYEQYF. CDR3 nucleotides: TGTGCCAGCAGCCGGGGACAGGGGACCTACGAGCAGTACTTC.

This chain connects TRBV6-6 to TRBJ1-5; 9 bases line up with TRBD1. The CDR3 consists of 15 residues. Germline CDR1 is MNHNY and CDR2 is SVGAGI (reference sequence). Trimming cost V 5 bases and J 0 bases; bases outside gene matches: 2. In DNA form, the CDR3 reads TGTGCCAGCAGTCTACAGGGGGCTAGCAATCAGCCCCAGCATTTT. Amino acids: CASSLQGASNQPQHF.

This chain joins TRBV5-5 and TRBJ2-3; D possibly corresponds to TRBD1 (6 bases). CDR3 length: 15 amino acids. Trimming took 3 bases from V and 2 from J, leaving 13 bases between them. In germline, CDR1 is SGHKS, CDR2 YYEKEE (reference sequence). The CDR3 loop is CASSSGTPSTDTQYF. In DNA form, the CDR3 reads TGTGCCAGCAGCTCCGGGACACCCTCCACAGATACGCAGTATTTT.

The genes are TRBV2 and TRBJ1-1, with TRBD1 as a possible D gene (5 bases). This CDR3 spans 13 amino acids. The V gene's germline CDR1 is SNHLY and CDR2 FYNNEI. The ends were cut back, 11 bases at V and 0 bases at J, with 13 bases in the middle. CDR3 sequence reads: CAQARDLNTEAFF. The CDR3 nucleotides are TGTGCCCAAGCAAGGGACTTGAACACTGAAGCTTTCTTT.

The gene calls are TRBV2 and TRBJ2-7; 8 bases align to TRBD2. Trimming at V came to 11 bases and at J to 3 bases, leaving 12 bases not matched to a gene. In germline, CDR1 is SNHLY, CDR2 FYNNEI. The CDR3 consists of 14 residues. The CDR3, as DNA: TGTGCCTCCGGGAGACAGCGGGGGTTCTACGAGCAGTACTTC. This encodes CASGRQRGFYEQYF. Drawing the rest from reference TRBV2 and TRBJ2-7, the complete variable domain is EPEVTQTPSHQVTQMGQEVILRCVPISNHLYFYWYRQILGQKVEFLVSFYNNEISEKSEIFDDQFSVERPDGSNFTLKIRSTKLEDSAMYFCASGRQRGFYEQYFGPGTRLTVT.

V and J are TRBV6-1 and TRBJ2-7; D unclear. Trimming shortened V by 5 bases and J by 3 bases, and 17 bases separated the two germline ends. CDR3 length equals 15 residues. The germline V gene encodes CDR1 MNHNS and CDR2 SASEGT. CDR3 protein: CASSQQLTPGYEQYF. CDR3 coding DNA: TGTGCCAGCAGTCAACAACTGACACCAGGCTACGAGCAGTACTTC.

The chain is built from TRBV5-1 and TRBJ2-2; D may be TRBD1 (5 bases). Germline V CDR1 and CDR2: SGHRS, YFSETQ. The CDR3 has 15 residues. The germline V and J ends were trimmed by 0 bases and 2 bases, with 8 bases remaining between them. The CDR3 coding sequence is TGCGCCAGCAGCTTGGGACAGTTAAACACCGGGGAGCTGTTTTTT. Amino acids: CASSLGQLNTGELFF.

J is TRBJ2-2 and V is TRBV27, with TRBD1 identical over 8 bases. Germline CDR1 is MNHEY and CDR2 is SMNVEV (reference sequence). The ends lost 5 bases at V and 6 bases at J; junction bases unmatched: 2. This CDR3 region has 13 residues. CDR3 protein: CASSVQGAGELFF. The CDR3 coding sequence is TGTGCCAGCAGTGTACAGGGGGCCGGGGAGCTGTTTTTT.

The sample holds one count of this clone. This chain joins TRBV6-5 and TRBJ1-5; D is possibly TRBD1 (5 bases). CDR1 and CDR2 from the germline V gene are MNHEY and SVGAGI. The CDR3 loop spans 14 amino acids. Trimming stripped 2 bases from V and 7 bases from J, with 12 bases between. CDR3 nucleotides: TGTGCCAGCAGTTACGGGGGGATTGGCCAGCCCCAGCATTTT. This codes for CASSYGGIGQPQHF.

As for this clone: The junction does not match germline at one end; this may be a read error. The chain is built from TRBV7-9 and TRBJ2-7, with D uncertain. CDR1 and CDR2 from the germline V gene are SEHNR and FQNEAQ (reference sequence). The CDR3 consists of 14 residues. The CDR3 coding sequence is TGTTCCAGCAGCCCTACGCCAGGCTCCTACGAGCAGTACTTC. Its translation: CSSSPTPGSYEQYF.